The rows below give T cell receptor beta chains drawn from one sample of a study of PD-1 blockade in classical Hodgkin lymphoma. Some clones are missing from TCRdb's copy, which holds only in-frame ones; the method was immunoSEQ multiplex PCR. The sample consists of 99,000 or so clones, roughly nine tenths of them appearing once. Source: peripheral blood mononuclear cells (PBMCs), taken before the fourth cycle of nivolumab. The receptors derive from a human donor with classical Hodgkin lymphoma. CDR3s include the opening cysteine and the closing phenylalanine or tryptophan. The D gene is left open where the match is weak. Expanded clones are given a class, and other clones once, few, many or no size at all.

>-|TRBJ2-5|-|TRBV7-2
TGTGCCAGCAGCTTGGAAATAGGGTGGGAGACCCAGTACTTC
CASSLEIGWETQYF
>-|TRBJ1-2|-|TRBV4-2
TGTGCCAGCAGCCAGGCGGGACAAGATAGTGATGGCTACACCTTC
CASSQAGQDSDGYTF
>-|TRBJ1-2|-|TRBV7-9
TGTGCCAGCAGCTTCTCGGACAGCTACTACACCTTC
CASSFSDSYYTF
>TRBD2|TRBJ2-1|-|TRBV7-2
TGTGCCAGCAGCTCGACCGGGACTAGCGGGAGGGGTGAGCAGTTCTTC
CASSSTGTSGRGEQFF
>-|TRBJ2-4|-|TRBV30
TGTGCCTGGAGTGTGACCCCCAAAAACATTCAGTACTTC
CAWSVTPKNIQYF
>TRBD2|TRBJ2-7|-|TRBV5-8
TGTGCCAGCAGCTTGCCCCGGGCTAGCGGGAGATACGAGCAGTACTTC
CASSLPRASGRYEQYF
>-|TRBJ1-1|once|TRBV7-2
TGTGCCAGCAGCTTAGCGAGGGGAAACACTGAAGCTTTCTTT
CASSLARGNTEAFF
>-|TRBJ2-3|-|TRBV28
TGTGCCAGCAGTACGCCGCAGGGCTGGGCAGATACGCAGTATTTT
CASSTPQGWADTQYF
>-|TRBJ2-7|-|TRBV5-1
TGCGCCAGCAGCTACGGTCAGGGACTGCTTTCCTACGAGCAGTACTTC
CASSYGQGLLSYEQYF
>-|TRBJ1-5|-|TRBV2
TGTGCCAGCAATTTACACCTCAATCAGCCCCAGCATTTT
CASNLHLNQPQHF
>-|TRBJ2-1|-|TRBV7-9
TGTGCCAGCAGCTTGCACCGGGACTCTTTATCCCACAATGAGCAGTTCTTC
CASSLHRDSLSHNEQFF
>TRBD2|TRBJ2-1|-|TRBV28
TGTGCCAGCACTCTCCGCGGGGGATTCTCCTACAATGAGCAGTTCTTC
CASTLRGGFSYNEQFF
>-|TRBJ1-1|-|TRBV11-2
TGTGCCAGCAGCTTAGCGGGGGTGGACACTGAAGCTTTCTTT
CASSLAGVDTEAFF
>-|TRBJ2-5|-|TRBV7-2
TGTGCCAGCAGCCAGGGGGGGGCCCAGGAGACCCAGTACTTC
CASSQGGAQETQYF
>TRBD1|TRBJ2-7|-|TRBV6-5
TGTGCCAGCAGTTTAACGTGGGACAGTGCCTACGAGCAGTACTTC
CASSLTWDSAYEQYF
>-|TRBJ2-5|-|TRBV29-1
TGCAGTGCCTGTGGGTACCAAGAGACCCAGTACTTC
CSACGYQETQYF
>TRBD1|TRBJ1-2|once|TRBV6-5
TGTGCCAGCAGCCTTAGGACAGGGAACTATGGCTACACCTTC
CASSLRTGNYGYTF
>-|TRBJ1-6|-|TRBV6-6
TGTGCCAGCAGTTACACTGAGGATTCACCCCTCCACTTT
CASSYTEDSPLHF
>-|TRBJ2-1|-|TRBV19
TGTGCCAGTAGTACTAAGATATCCTTTTCTGAGCAGTTCTTC
CASSTKISFSEQFF
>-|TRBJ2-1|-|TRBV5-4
TGTGCCAGCAGCTTCCGCGGGTCAGACAATGAGCAGTTCTTC
CASSFRGSDNEQFF
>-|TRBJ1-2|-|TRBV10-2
TGCGCCAGCAAGGACAGTGGGAACTATGGCTACACCTTC
CASKDSGNYGYTF
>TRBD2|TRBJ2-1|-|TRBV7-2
TGTGCCAGCAGCCCCGAAGCGGGAATCTACAATGAGCAGTTCTTC
CASSPEAGIYNEQFF
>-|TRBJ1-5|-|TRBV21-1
TGTGCCAGCAGCAAAGGGGTACTAGACAGGGGCCGCTGGATTAGCAATCAGCCCCAGCATTTT
CASSKGVLDRGRWISNQPQHF
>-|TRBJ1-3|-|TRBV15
TGTGCCACCAGCAGAGATCTGATCCACTCTGGAAACACCATATATTTT
CATSRDLIHSGNTIYF
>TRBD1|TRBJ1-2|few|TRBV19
TGTGCCTCAAGCACAGGGGACACCCTCTATGGCTACACCTTC
CASSTGDTLYGYTF
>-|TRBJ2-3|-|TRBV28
TGTGCCAGCAGTGTGGGGGGCGTCATAAGGCAGTATTTT
CASSVGGVIRQYF
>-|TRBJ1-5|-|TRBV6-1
TGTGCCAGCAGTGAAGAAGTGGCCTCCTATAGCAATCAGCCCCAGCATTTT
CASSEEVASYSNQPQHF
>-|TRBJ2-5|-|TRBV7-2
TGTGCCAGCAGCAGTCGGGGCCCCTCGGGAGAGACCCAGTACTTC
CASSSRGPSGETQYF
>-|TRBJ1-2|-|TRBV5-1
TGCGCCAGCAGCTCTTCCTCGGGGATAGGCTATGGCTACACCTTC
CASSSSSGIGYGYTF
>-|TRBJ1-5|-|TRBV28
TGTGCCAGCAGCCCTATTCCGGAGCCCCAGCATTTT
CASSPIPEPQHF
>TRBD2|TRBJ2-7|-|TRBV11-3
TGTGCCAGCAGCGACTCTAGCGGGAGGGCAAATCTCGAGCAGTACTTC
CASSDSSGRANLEQYF
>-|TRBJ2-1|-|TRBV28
TGTGCCAGCAGTTTGAGTTCTAACTACAATGAGCAGTTCTTC
CASSLSSNYNEQFF
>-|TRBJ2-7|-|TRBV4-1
TGCGCCAGCAGCCAGCCGGACTTTGCCAAGGACGAGCAGTACTTC
CASSQPDFAKDEQYF
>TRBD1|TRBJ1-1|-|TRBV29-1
TGCAGCGTCAGCGACAGGGTCACTGAAGCTTTCTTT
CSVSDRVTEAFF
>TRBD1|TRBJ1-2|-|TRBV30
TGTGCCTGGAGTGTATTCCGGACAGGCCCCTATGGCTACACCTTC
CAWSVFRTGPYGYTF
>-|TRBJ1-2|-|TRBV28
TGTGCCAGCAGAACCTATGCGGCAGCGAACTATGGCTACACCTTC
CASRTYAAANYGYTF
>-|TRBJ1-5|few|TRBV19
TGTGCCAGTAGTATTACGCCAAGGCGACAGCCCCAGCATTTT
CASSITPRRQPQHF
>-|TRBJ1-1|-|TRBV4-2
TGTGCCAGCAGCCAGAACAGGGCAGAAGCTTTCTTT
CASSQNRAEAFF
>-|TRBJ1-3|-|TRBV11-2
TGTGCCAGCAGCTTAGGTCCTTCGGAGAACTCTGGAAACACCATATATTTT
CASSLGPSENSGNTIYF
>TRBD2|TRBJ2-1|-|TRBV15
TGTGCCACCAGAAGGGAGGGTCCCTACAATGAGCAGTTCTTC
CATRREGPYNEQFF
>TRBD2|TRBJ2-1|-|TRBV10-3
TGTGCCATCAGTGACCCCACTAGCGGCAACAATGAGCAGTTCTTC
CAISDPTSGNNEQFF
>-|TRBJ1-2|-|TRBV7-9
TGTGCCAGCAGCCCACGAGGGGAGGGCTACACCTTC
CASSPRGEGYTF
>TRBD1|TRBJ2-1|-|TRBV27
TGTGCCAGCAGTCTCGGGACAGGGGGTTGGAATGAGCAGTTCTTC
CASSLGTGGWNEQFF
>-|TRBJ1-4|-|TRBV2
TGTGCCACCGCCGGAGGAAACCCAACTAATGAAAAACTGTTTTTT
CATAGGNPTNEKLFF
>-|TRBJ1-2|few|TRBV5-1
TGCGCCAGCAGCTTGGGTATTGGTGGTTCTAACTATGGCTACACCTTC
CASSLGIGGSNYGYTF
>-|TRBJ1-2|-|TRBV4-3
TGCGCCAGCAGCCAAGATCGGGGGGTGGGCTTCGTAAACTATGGCTACACCTTC
CASSQDRGVGFVNYGYTF
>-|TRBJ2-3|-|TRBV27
TGTGCCAGCAGTTTTGGTGGAGGGGGGTCGGATACGCAGTATTTT
CASSFGGGGSDTQYF
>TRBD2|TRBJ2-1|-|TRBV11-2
TGTGCCAGCACCGTGGGACTAGCGGGAGGAGGATTGGGGAATGAGCAGTTCTTC
CASTVGLAGGGLGNEQFF
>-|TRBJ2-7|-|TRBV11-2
TGTGCCAGCAGCTTAGGCGGAACCTACGACGAGCAGTACTTC
CASSLGGTYDEQYF
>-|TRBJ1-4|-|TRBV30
TGTGCCTGGAGTGTCGGGGCGGGGGCTGGTAATGAAAAACTGTTTTTT
CAWSVGAGAGNEKLFF
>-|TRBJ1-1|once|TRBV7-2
TGTGCCAGCAGCTCCCAGGGGCCCGGGGGGGCGGACACTGAAGCTTTCTTT
CASSSQGPGGADTEAFF
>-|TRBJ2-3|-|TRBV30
TGTGCCTGGACAAAAGGGACAGATACGCAGTATTTT
CAWTKGTDTQYF
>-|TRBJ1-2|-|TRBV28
TGTGCCAGCAGTTCAGAGACAGGTCCCGGCAGCTACACCTTC
CASSSETGPGSYTF
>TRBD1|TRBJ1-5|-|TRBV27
TGTGCCAGCAGTTTAATATCGCCGGGACAGGCCTTCAATCAGCCCCAGCATTTT
CASSLISPGQAFNQPQHF